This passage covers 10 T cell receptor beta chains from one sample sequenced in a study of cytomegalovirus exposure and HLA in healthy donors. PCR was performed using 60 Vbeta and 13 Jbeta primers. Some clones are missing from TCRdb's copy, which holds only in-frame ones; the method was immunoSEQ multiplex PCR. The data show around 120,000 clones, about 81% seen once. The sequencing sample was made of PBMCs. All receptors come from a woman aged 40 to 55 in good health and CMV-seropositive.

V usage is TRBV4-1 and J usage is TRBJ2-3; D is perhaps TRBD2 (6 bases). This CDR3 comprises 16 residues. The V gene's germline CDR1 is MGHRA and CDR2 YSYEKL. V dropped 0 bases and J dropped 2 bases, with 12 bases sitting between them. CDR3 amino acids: CASSQEWAGSTDTQYF. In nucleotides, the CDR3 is TGCGCCAGCAGCCAAGAATGGGCGGGATCCACAGATACGCAGTATTTT.

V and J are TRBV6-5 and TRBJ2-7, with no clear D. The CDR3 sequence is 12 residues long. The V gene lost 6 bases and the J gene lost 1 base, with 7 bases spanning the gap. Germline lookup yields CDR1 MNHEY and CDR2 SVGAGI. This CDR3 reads CASRSSSYEQYF. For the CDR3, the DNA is TGTGCCAGCAGGTCCAGTTCCTACGAGCAGTACTTC.

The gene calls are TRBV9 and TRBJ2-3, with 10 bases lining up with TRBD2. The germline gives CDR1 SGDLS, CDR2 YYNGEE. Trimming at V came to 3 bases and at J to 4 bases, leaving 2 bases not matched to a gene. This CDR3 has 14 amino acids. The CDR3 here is CASSGSGRADTQYF. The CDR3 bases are TGTGCCAGCAGCGGAAGCGGGAGGGCAGATACGCAGTATTTT. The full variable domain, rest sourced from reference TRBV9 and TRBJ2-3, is DSGVTQTPKHLITATGQRVTLRCSPRSGDLSVYWYQQSLDQGLQFLIQYYNGEERAKGNILERFSAQQFPDLHSELNLSSLELGDSALYFCASSGSGRADTQYFGPGTRLTVL.

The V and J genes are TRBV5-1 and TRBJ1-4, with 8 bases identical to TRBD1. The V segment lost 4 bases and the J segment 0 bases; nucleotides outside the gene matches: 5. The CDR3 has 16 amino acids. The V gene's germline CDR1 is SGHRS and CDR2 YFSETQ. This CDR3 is CASSPGQVSTNEKLFF. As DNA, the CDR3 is TGCGCCAGCAGCCCGGGACAGGTTTCAACTAATGAAAAACTGTTTTTT.

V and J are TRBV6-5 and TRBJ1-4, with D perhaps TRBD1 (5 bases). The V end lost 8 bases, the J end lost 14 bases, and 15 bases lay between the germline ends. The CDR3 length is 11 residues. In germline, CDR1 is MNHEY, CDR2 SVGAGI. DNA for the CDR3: TGTGCCAGCTCGGGCACCCGGGGGCTGTTTTTT. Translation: CASSGTRGLFF.

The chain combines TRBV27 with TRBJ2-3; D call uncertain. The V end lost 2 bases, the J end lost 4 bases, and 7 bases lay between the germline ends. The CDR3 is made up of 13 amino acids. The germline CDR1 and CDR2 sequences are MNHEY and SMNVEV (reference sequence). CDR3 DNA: TGTGCCAGCAGTTTACTGAGCCCAGATACGCAGTATTTT. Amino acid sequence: CASSLLSPDTQYF.

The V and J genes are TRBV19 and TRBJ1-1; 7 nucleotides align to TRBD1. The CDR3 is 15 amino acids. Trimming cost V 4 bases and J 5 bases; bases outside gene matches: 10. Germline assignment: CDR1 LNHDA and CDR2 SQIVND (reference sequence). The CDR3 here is CASSNPGGLGTEAFF. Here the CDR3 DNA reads TGTGCCAGTAGTAATCCAGGGGGATTGGGTACTGAAGCTTTCTTT. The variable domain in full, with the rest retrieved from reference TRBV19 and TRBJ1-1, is DGGITQSPKYLFRKEGQNVTLSCEQNLNHDAMYWYRQDPGQGLRLIYYSQIVNDFQKGDIAEGYSVSREKKESFPLTVTSAQKNPTAFYLCASSNPGGLGTEAFFGQGTRLTVV.

CDR3 DNA sequence: TGTGCCAGCAGTGCCACAGGTACAGAGACCCAGTACTTC. The encoded protein is CASSATGTETQYF. The chain links TRBV6-1 to TRBJ2-5, with D possibly being TRBD1 (5 bases). V lost 4 bases, J lost 4 bases, and 10 bases lay in between. Germline assignment: CDR1 MNHNS and CDR2 SASEGT. This CDR3 contains 13 residues.

The CDR3 loop is CASSLRRGANQETQYF. CDR3 nucleotides: TGCGCCAGCAGCTTGAGGCGGGGGGCCAACCAAGAGACCCAGTACTTC. This sequence joins TRBV5-1 and TRBJ2-5; 8 positions match TRBD2. The germline V gene encodes CDR1 SGHRS and CDR2 YFSETQ. This CDR3 comprises 16 residues. V shed 1 base and J 0 bases; nucleotides not matched to a gene: 5.

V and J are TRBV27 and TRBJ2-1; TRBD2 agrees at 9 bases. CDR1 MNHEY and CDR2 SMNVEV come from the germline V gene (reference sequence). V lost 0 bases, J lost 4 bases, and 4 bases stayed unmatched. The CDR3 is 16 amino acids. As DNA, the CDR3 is TGTGCCAGCAGTTTATCGGCGGCGGGGGGGTACAATGAGCAGTTCTTC. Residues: CASSLSAAGGYNEQFF.